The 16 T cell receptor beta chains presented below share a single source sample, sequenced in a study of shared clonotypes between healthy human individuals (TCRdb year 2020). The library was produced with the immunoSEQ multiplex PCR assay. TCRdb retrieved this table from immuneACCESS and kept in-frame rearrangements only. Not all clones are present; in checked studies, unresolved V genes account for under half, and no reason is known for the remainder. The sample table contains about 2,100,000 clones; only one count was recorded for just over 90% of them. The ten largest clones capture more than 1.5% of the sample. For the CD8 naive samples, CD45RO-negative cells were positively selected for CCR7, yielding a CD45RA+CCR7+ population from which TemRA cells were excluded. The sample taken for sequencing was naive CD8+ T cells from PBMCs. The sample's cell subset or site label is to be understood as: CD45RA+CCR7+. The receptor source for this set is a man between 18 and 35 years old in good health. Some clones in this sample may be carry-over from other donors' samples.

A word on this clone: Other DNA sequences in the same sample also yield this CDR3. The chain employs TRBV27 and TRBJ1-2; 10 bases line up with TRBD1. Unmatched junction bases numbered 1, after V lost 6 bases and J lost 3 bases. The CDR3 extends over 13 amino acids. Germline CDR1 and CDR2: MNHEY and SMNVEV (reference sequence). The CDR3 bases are TGTGCCAGCAGGGACAGGGGGGACTATGGCTACACCTTC. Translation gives CASRDRGDYGYTF.

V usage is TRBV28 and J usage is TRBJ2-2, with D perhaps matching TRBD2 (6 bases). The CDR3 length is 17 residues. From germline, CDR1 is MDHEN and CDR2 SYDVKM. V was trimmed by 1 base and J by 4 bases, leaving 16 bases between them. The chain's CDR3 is CASSLSHGGWSTGELFF. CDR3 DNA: TGTGCCAGCAGTTTATCACACGGAGGGTGGAGCACCGGGGAGCTGTTTTTT.

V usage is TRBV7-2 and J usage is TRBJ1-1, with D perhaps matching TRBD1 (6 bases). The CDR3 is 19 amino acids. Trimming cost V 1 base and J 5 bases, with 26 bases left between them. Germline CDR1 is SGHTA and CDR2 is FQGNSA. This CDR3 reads CASSLVPLGGALGVTEAFF. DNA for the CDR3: TGTGCCAGCAGCTTAGTTCCGCTTGGGGGGGCGCTTGGAGTTACTGAAGCTTTCTTT.

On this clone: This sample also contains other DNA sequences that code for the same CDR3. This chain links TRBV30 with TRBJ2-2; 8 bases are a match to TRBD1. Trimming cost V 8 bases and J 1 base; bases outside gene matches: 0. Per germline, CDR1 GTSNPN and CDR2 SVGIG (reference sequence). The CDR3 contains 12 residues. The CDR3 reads CAGTGNTGELFF. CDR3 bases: TGTGCCGGGACAGGGAACACCGGGGAGCTGTTTTTT.

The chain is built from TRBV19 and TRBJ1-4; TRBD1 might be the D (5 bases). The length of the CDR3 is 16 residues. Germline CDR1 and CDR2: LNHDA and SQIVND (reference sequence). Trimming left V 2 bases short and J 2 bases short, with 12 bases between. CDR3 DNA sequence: TGTGCCAGTAGTATATTCTTCAGGGACACTAATGAAAAACTGTTTTTT. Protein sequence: CASSIFFRDTNEKLFF.

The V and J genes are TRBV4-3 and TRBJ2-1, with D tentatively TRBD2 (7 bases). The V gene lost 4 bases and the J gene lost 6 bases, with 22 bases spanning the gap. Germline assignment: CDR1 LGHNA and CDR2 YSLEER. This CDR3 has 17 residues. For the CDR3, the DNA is TGCGCCAGCAGCCCAAGGGTTGGGGGGGACAAGAGCAATGAGCAGTTCTTC. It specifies CASSPRVGGDKSNEQFF.

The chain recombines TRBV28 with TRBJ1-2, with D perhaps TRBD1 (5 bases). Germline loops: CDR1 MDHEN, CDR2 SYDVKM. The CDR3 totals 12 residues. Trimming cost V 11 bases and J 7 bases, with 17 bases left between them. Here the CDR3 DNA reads TGTGCCGGCCGAAGGGGAATGGGTGGCTACACCTTC. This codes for CAGRRGMGGYTF.

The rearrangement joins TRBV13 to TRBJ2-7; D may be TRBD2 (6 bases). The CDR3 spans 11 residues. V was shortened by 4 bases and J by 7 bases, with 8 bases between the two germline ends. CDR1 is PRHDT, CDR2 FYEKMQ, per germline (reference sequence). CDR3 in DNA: TGTGCCAGCAGCTCCGGGGGAGAGCAGTACTTC. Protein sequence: CASSSGGEQYF.

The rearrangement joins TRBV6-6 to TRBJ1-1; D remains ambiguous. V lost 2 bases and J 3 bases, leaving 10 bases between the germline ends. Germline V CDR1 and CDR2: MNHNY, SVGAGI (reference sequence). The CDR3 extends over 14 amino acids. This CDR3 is CASSYDGPYTEAFF. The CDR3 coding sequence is TGTGCCAGCAGTTACGATGGGCCGTACACTGAAGCTTTCTTT.

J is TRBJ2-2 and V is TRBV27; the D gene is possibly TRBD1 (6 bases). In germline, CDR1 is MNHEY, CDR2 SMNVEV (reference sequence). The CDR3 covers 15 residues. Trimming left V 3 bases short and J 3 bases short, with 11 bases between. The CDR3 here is CASSFRDMHTGELFF. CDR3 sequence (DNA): TGTGCCAGCAGTTTCCGGGACATGCACACCGGGGAGCTGTTTTTT.

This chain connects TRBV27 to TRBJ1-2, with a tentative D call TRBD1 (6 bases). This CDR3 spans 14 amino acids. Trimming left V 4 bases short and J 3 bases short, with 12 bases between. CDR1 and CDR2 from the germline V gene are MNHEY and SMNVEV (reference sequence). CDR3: CASSSYREHYGYTF. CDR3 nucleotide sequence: TGTGCCAGCAGTTCATACAGGGAGCACTATGGCTACACCTTC.

The CDR3 DNA reads TGTGCCAGACAAGGCCGGGGGCCCCCCCAAGCTTCTATGGAAGGACACGAGCAGTACTTC. It is translated as CARQGRGPPQASMEGHEQYF. This chain uses TRBV27 with TRBJ2-7, with D tentatively TRBD1 or TRBD2 (6 bases each). The length of the CDR3 is 20 residues. V was trimmed by 9 bases and J by 5 bases, leaving 38 bases between them. CDR1 MNHEY and CDR2 SMNVEV come from the germline V gene (reference sequence).

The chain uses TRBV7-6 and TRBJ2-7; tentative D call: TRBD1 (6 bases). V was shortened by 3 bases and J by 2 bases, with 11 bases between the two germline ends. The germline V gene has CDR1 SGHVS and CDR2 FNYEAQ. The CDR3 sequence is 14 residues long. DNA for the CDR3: TGTGCCAGCAGCTTCCGACAGGCACCCTACGAGCAGTACTTC. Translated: CASSFRQAPYEQYF. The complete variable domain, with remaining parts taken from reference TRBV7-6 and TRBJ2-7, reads GAGVSQSPRYKVTKRGQDVALRCDPISGHVSLYWYRQALGQGPEFLTYFNYEAQQDKSGLPNDRFSAERPEGSISTLTIQRTEQRDSAMYRCASSFRQAPYEQYFGPGTRLTVT.

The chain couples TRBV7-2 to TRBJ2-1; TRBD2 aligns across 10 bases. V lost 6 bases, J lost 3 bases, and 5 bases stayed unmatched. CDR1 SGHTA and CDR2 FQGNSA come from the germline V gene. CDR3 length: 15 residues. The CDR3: CASRSSGSIYNEQFF. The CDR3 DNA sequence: TGTGCCAGCAGGTCTAGCGGGAGCATCTACAATGAGCAGTTCTTC.

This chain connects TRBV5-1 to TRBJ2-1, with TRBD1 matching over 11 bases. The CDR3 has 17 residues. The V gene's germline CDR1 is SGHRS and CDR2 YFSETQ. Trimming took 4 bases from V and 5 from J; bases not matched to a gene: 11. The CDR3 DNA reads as TGCGCCAGCAGCCATGGCAGGGACAGGGGGTTTGACAATGAGCAGTTCTTC. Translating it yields CASSHGRDRGFDNEQFF.

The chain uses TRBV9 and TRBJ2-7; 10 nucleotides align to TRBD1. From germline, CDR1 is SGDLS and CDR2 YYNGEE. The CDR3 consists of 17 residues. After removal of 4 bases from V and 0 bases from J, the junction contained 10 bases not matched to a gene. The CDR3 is CASSPGSGTGASYEQYF. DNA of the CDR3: TGTGCCAGCAGCCCCGGTTCGGGGACAGGGGCCTCCTACGAGCAGTACTTC.